The clone carrying this TCR beta chain was seen repeatedly, ten times or more. Investigators prepared the TCR beta libraries by applying iRepertoire HTBI primers and Arm-PCR of CDR3 regions. TCRdb re-derived calls from the multiplex PCR reads in MiXCR, one entry per CDR3 protein. The sample contains roughly 450,000 distinct CDR3 sequences, around 20% of which appear only once. Time point denoted: persistent/refractory GD, antithyroid drugs over 5 years with positive TRAb. RNA extracted from PBMCs served as the sequencing template. Losses at the gene ends were 6 bases for V and 6 bases for J; bases not matched to a gene: 6. The CDR3 is 13 amino acids. Germline CDR1 reads SEHNR; CDR2 reads FQNEAQ (reference sequence). The data originate from a study of regulatory T cells in long-lasting Graves disease.

The source material was peripheral blood mononuclear cells (PBMCs), sampled when the disease was refractory, from a patient treated with antithyroid drugs. The receptor comes from a female donor with Graves disease. This rearrangement joins TRBV7-9 to TRBJ2-7; 9 positions agree with TRBD1. The CDR3 spells CASSSDRGGEQYF. In DNA, the CDR3 is TGTGCCAGCAGTTCGGACAGGGGAGGCGAGCAGTACTTC.